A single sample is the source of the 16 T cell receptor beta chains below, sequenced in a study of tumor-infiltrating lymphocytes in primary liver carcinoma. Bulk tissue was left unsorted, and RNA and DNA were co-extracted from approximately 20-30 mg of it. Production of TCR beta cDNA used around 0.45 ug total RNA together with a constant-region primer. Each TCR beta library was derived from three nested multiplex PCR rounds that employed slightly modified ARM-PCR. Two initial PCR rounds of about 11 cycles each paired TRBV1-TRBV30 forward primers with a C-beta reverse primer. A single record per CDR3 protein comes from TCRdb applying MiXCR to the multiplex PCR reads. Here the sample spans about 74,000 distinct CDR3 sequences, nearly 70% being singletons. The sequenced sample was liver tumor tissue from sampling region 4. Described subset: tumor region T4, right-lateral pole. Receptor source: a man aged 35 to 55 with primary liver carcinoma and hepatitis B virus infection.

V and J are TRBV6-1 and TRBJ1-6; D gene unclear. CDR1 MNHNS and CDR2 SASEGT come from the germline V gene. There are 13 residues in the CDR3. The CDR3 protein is CVSMEAYNSPLHF. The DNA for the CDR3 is TGTGTCAGTATGGAGGCCTATAATTCACCCCTCCACTTT.

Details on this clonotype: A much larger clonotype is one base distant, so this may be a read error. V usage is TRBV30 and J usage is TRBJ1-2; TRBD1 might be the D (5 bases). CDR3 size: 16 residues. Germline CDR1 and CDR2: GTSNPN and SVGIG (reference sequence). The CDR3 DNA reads TGTGCCTGTAGTGTACGAGGGACCGGCGGATTCTATGGCTACACCTTC. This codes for CACSVRGTGGFYGYTF.

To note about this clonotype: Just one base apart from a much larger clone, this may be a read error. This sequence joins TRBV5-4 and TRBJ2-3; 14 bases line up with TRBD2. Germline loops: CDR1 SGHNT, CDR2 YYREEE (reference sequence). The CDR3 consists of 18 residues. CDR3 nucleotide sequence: TGTGCCAGCAGCTTGGAGGGACTAGCGGGAGTGGGCACAGGTACGCAGTATTTT. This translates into CASSLEGLAGVGTGTQYF.

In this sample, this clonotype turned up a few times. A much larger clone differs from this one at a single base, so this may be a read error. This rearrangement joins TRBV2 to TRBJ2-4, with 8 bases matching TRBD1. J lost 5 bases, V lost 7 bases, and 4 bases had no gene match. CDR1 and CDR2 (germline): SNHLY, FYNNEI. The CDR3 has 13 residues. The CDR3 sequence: CASIQDRENIQYF. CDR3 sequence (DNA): TGTGCCAGCATCCAGGACAGGGAAAACATTCAGTACTTC. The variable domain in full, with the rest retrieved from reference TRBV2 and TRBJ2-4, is EPEVTQTPSHQVTQMGQEVILRCVPISNHLYFYWYRQILGQKVEFLVSFYNNEISEKSEIFDDQFSVERPDGSNFTLKIRSTKLEDSAMYFCASIQDRENIQYFGAGTRLSVL.

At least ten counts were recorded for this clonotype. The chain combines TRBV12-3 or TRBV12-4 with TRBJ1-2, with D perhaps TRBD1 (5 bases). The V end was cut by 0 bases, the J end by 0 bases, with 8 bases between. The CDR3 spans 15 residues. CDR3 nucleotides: TGTGCCAGCAGTTTAGCGGGGGAGGCTAACTATGGCTACACCTTC. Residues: CASSLAGEANYGYTF.

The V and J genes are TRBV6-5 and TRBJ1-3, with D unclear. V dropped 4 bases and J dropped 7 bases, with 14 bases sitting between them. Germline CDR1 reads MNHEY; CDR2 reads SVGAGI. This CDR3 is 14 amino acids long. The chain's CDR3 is CASSFTGIGNTIYF. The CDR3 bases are TGTGCCAGCAGTTTTACGGGGATTGGGAACACCATATATTTT.

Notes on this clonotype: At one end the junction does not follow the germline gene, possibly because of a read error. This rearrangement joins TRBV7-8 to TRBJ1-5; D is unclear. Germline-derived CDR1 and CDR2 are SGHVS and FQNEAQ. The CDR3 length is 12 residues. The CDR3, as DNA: TGTACCAGCAGCGACCTGGTTCAGCCCCAGCATTTT. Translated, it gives CTSSDLVQPQHF.

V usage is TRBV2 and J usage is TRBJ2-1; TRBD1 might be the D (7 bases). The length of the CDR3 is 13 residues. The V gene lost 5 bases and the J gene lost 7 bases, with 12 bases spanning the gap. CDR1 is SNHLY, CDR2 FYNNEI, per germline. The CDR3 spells CASSQGDCNEQFF. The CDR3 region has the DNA TGTGCCAGCAGTCAGGGGGACTGTAATGAGCAGTTCTTC. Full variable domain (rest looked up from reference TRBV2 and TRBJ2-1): EPEVTQTPSHQVTQMGQEVILRCVPISNHLYFYWYRQILGQKVEFLVSFYNNEISEKSEIFDDQFSVERPDGSNFTLKIRSTKLEDSAMYFCASSQGDCNEQFFGPGTRLTVL.

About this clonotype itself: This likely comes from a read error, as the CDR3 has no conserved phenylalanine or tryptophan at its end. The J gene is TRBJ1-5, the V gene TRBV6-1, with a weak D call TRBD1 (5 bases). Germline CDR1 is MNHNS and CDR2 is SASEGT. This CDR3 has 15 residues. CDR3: CDSSVSWRGGQPQHL. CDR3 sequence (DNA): TGTGACAGCAGTGTGAGTTGGCGGGGCGGTCAGCCCCAGCATTTA.

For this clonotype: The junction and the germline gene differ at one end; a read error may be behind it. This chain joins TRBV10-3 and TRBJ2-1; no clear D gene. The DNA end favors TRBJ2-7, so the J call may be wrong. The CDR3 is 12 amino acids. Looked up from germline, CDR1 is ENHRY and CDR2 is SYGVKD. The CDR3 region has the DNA TGTGCCACCAGTGAAGGCAGTCGAGAGCAGTACTTC. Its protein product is CATSEGSREQYF.

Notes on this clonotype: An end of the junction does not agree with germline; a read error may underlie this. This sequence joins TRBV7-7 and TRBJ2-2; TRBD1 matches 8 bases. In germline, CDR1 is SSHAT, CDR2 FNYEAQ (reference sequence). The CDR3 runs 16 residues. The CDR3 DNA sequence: TGTGCTAGCAGCTCCTCTCACAGGGGGTCTACCGGGGAGCTGTTTTTT. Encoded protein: CASSSSHRGSTGELFF.

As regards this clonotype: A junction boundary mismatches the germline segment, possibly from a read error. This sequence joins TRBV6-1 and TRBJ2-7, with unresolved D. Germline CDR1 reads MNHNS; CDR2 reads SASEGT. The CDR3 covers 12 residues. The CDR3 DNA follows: TGTGCCAGCAGTGAAGACGGCTACGAGCATTATTTC. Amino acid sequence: CASSEDGYEHYF.

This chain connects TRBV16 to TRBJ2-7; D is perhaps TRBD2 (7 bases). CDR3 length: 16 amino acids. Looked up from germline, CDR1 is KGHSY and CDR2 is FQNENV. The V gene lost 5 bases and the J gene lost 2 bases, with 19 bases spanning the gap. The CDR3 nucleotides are TGTGCCAGCAGCTTAAGACGGGGGGCCCGGGCCTACGAGCAGTACTTC. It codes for CASSLRRGARAYEQYF.

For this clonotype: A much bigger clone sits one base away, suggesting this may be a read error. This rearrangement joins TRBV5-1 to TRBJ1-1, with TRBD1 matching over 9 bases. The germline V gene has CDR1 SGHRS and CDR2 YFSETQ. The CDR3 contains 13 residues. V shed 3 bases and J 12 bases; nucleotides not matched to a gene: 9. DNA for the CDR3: TGCGCCAGCAGCTCGGACAGGGGCTGGGAAACTTTCTTT. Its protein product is CASSSDRGWETFF.

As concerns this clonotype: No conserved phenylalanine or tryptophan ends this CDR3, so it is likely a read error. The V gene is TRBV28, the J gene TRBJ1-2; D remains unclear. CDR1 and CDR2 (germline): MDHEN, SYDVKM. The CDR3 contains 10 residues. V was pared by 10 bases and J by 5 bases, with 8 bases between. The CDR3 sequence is CANWGYGYTS. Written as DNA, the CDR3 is TGTGCCAACTGGGGATATGGCTACACCTCC.

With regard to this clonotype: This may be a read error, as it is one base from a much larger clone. As DNA, the CDR3 is TGTGCCAGCAGCTGCGGGGGGCCGACAGATACGCAGTATTTT. It specifies CASSCGGPTDTQYF. J is TRBJ2-3 and V is TRBV7-9; 8 bases are a match to TRBD2. The V gene's germline CDR1 is SEHNR and CDR2 FQNEAQ (reference sequence). The CDR3 sequence is 14 residues long. V dropped 4 bases and J dropped 3; count of bases not matched to a gene: 3. Filled out from reference TRBV7-9 and TRBJ2-3, the complete variable domain reads DTGVSQNPRHKITKRGQNVTFRCDPISEHNRLYWYRQTLGQGPEFLTYFQNEAQLEKSRLLSDRFSAERPKGSFSTLEIQRTEQGDSAMYLCASSCGGPTDTQYFGPGTRLTVL.